The 29 T cell receptor beta chains below were found in one sample sequenced in a study of cytomegalovirus exposure and HLA in healthy donors. Primers: 60 Vbeta forward and 13 Jbeta reverse. Assay: immunoSEQ multiplex PCR; the TCRdb copy retains only in-frame clones and omits some. The repertoire includes 150,000 to 200,000 clones, 79% of them detected once, and about 4.6% sits in the top ten. What was sequenced was PBMCs. The receptors were gathered from a woman younger than 45 in good health and CMV-seropositive.

The chain has TRBV29-1 and TRBJ1-1; D not certain. CDR3 length equals 11 residues. Trimming took 5 bases from V and 3 from J, leaving 7 bases between them. CDR1 and CDR2 (germline): SQVTM, ANQGSEA. The CDR3 sequence: CSVIQYTEAFF. CDR3 bases: TGCAGCGTTATACAATACACTGAAGCTTTCTTT.

The chain joins TRBV27 to TRBJ1-5, with D uncertain. Germline-derived CDR1 and CDR2 are MNHEY and SMNVEV (reference sequence). This CDR3 is built from 15 residues. With 10 bases removed from V and 0 bases from J, the gap between germline ends came to 16 bases. The CDR3 nucleotides read TGTGCCACTGCCGTGACGGGGTTTAGCAATCAGCCCCAGCATTTT. Translating it yields CATAVTGFSNQPQHF.

This rearrangement joins TRBV5-6 to TRBJ1-2; 7 positions match TRBD1. Germline CDR1 SGHDT, CDR2 YYEEEE. This CDR3 is built from 17 residues. V dropped 4 bases and J dropped 1; count of bases not matched to a gene: 13. CDR3 DNA: TGTGCCAGCAGCGTTAGGGACAGCGCATTCTTTAACTATGGCTACACCTTC. It codes for CASSVRDSAFFNYGYTF.

V and J are TRBV5-1 and TRBJ1-1; weak D call: TRBD1 (5 bases). V gave up 0 bases and J gave up 1 base, with 7 bases separating them. Germline CDR1 and CDR2: SGHRS and YFSETQ. This CDR3 region has 14 residues. The chain's CDR3 is CASSLVQGNTEAFF. CDR3 DNA sequence: TGCGCCAGCAGCTTGGTGCAGGGGAACACTGAAGCTTTCTTT. Variable domain in full (rest from reference TRBV5-1 and TRBJ1-1): KAGVTQTPRYLIKTRGQQVTLSCSPISGHRSVSWYQQTPGQGLQFLFEYFSETQRNKGNFPGRFSGRQFSNSRSEMNVSTLELGDSALYLCASSLVQGNTEAFFGQGTRLTVV.

V gene TRBV6-5 combines with J gene TRBJ1-1; TRBD1 is a possible D gene (5 bases). The germline V gene encodes CDR1 MNHEY and CDR2 SVGAGI. This CDR3 has 13 residues. CDR3 loop: CLTRDSRRTEAFF. DNA for the CDR3: TGTTTGACGAGGGACTCCCGTCGCACTGAAGCTTTCTTT.

The DNA of the CDR3 is TGCAGCGACGACAGTGAAGCTTTCTTT. This codes for CSDDSEAFF. The V and J genes are TRBV29-1 and TRBJ1-1; D perhaps matches TRBD1 (5 bases). V was trimmed by 7 bases and J by 7 bases, leaving 7 bases between them. Germline V gene sequence: CDR1 SQVTM, CDR2 ANQGSEA. The CDR3 covers 9 residues.

J is TRBJ2-3 and V is TRBV30, with 14 bases identical to TRBD2. J lost 4 bases, V lost 4 bases, and 4 bases had no gene match. CDR3 size: 15 residues. Germline V gene sequence: CDR1 GTSNPN, CDR2 SVGIG (reference sequence). The CDR3 region is CAWTPGLAGADTQYF. The CDR3 DNA sequence: TGTGCCTGGACCCCGGGACTAGCGGGAGCAGATACGCAGTATTTT.

A remark on this clone: Other nucleotide sequences from this sample produce the same CDR3. The chain combines TRBV20-1 with TRBJ2-7; D perhaps matches TRBD1 (6 bases). V gave up 5 bases and J gave up 4 bases, with 9 bases separating them. This CDR3 has 11 amino acids. From germline, CDR1 is DFQATT and CDR2 SNEGSKA (reference sequence). Here the CDR3 DNA reads TGCAGTGCTTCGACAGGTTACGAGCAGTACTTC. Its protein is CSASTGYEQYF.

The V gene is TRBV29-1, the J gene TRBJ2-7; 11 bases map to TRBD2. Germline values: CDR1 SQVTM, CDR2 ANQGSEA. CDR3 length: 13 residues. V lost 6 bases, J lost 3 bases, and 4 bases stayed unmatched. In DNA, the CDR3 is TGCAGCGTGACTAGCGGGACCGGCTACGAGCAGTACTTC. Amino acids: CSVTSGTGYEQYF.

The gene calls are TRBV19 and TRBJ1-5; perhaps TRBD1 as D (6 bases). The CDR3 length is 15 residues. Germline CDR1 LNHDA, CDR2 SQIVND (reference sequence). V was pared by 5 bases and J by 3 bases, with 14 bases between. CDR3 nucleotides: TGTGCCAGTAGTGTCCAAGGGGGGGTCAATCAGCCCCAGCATTTT. Translation gives CASSVQGGVNQPQHF.

The chain joins TRBV25-1 to TRBJ2-2; 8 bases fit TRBD1. CDR3 length equals 17 residues. Germline assignment: CDR1 MGHDK and CDR2 SYGVNS. Trimming cost V 6 bases and J 5 bases; bases outside gene matches: 14. CDR3 bases: TGTGCCAGCAGGTCGATATCGGACAGGGAGGAGACCGGGGAGCTGTTTTTT. Translated: CASRSISDREETGELFF.

This clone was picked up a small number of times. V usage is TRBV4-1 and J usage is TRBJ2-5, with D possibly being TRBD2 (6 bases). The CDR3 extends over 14 amino acids. Germline CDR1 MGHRA, CDR2 YSYEKL. Deletions cut 4 bases from V and 6 bases from J, with 15 bases between. The CDR3 reads CASSPRGEVKTQYF. The CDR3 nucleotides read TGCGCCAGCAGCCCCCGTGGGGAGGTCAAGACCCAGTACTTC.

This sequence joins TRBV4-1 and TRBJ1-2; D is possibly TRBD1 (5 bases). V was cut by 3 bases and J by 4 bases, with 12 bases left in between. The germline CDR1 and CDR2 sequences are MGHRA and YSYEKL. This CDR3 has 14 residues. The CDR3 DNA is TGCGCCAGCAGCCACCCGACCGACAGCTATGGCTACACCTTC. This sequence encodes CASSHPTDSYGYTF.

This chain uses TRBV4-3 with TRBJ2-7; D call uncertain. V was cut by 1 base and J by 0 bases, with 10 bases left in between. The length of the CDR3 is 15 residues. From germline, CDR1 is LGHNA and CDR2 YSLEER. CDR3 region: CASSQVYSLSYEQYF. CDR3 nucleotide sequence: TGCGCCAGCAGCCAAGTTTATTCCCTCTCCTACGAGCAGTACTTC.

This clone was seen once. The junction shows a germline mismatch at one end, possibly a read error. This chain joins TRBV11-2 and TRBJ2-3, with 13 bases identical to TRBD2. This CDR3 has 17 amino acids. The germline gives CDR1 SGHAT, CDR2 FQNNGV. CDR3 nucleotides: TGTGCCAGCAGCCCGCAGGGACTAGCGGGACCCACATATACGCAGTATTTT. Its translation is CASSPQGLAGPTYTQYF.

The chain uses TRBV10-2 and TRBJ1-2; 7 nucleotides line up with TRBD1. After removal of 2 bases from V and 3 bases from J, the junction contained 12 bases not matched to a gene. From germline, CDR1 is WSHSY and CDR2 SAAADI. This CDR3 has 17 residues. Here the CDR3 DNA reads TGCGCCAGCAGTGAGAGGAGACAGGGTAGCCTTGACTATGGCTACACCTTC. It specifies CASSERRQGSLDYGYTF.

This clone was found once. The chain combines TRBV27 with TRBJ2-3; D is perhaps TRBD1 (6 bases). V was pared by 6 bases and J by 2 bases, with 15 bases between. Germline V gene data show CDR1 as MNHEY and CDR2 as SMNVEV (reference sequence). The CDR3 loop spans 15 amino acids. CDR3 sequence reads: CASSTGTHFTDTQYF. DNA of the CDR3: TGTGCCAGCAGCACCGGGACACATTTCACAGATACGCAGTATTTT.

V gene TRBV6-5 combines with J gene TRBJ2-1; 7 bases match TRBD2. J was trimmed by 8 bases and V by 5 bases; bases with no gene match: 6. Germline CDR1 reads MNHEY; CDR2 reads SVGAGI. This CDR3 spans 13 amino acids. For the CDR3, the DNA is TGTGCCAGCAGTCCGGGGGGATTAGATGAGCAGTTCTTC. This gives the protein CASSPGGLDEQFF.

V is TRBV30 and J is TRBJ1-2, with D hard to call. The V and J ends lost 2 bases and 3 bases respectively, with 10 bases between them. The germline CDR1 and CDR2 sequences are GTSNPN and SVGIG (reference sequence). This CDR3 comprises 13 residues. DNA of the CDR3: TGTGCCTGGAGTAGAGGGAATTACTATGGCTACACCTTC. Amino acid sequence: CAWSRGNYYGYTF.

The J gene is TRBJ2-3, the V gene TRBV29-1, with 9 positions matching TRBD2. Germline assignment: CDR1 SQVTM and CDR2 ANQGSEA. The CDR3 totals 14 residues. The junction had 7 bases not matched to a gene; V was cut back by 5 bases and J by 4 bases. The CDR3 region has the DNA TGCAGCGTTCTTTTAGCGGGAGCGTCAGATACGCAGTATTTT. This translates into CSVLLAGASDTQYF.

This chain links TRBV2 with TRBJ2-3; D possibly corresponds to TRBD2 (6 bases). V was shortened by 4 bases and J by 10 bases, with 12 bases between the two germline ends. Germline CDR1 is SNHLY and CDR2 is FYNNEI. The CDR3 contains 12 residues. The CDR3 spells CASSGGGGSQYF. The DNA of the CDR3 is TGTGCCAGCAGTGGGGGAGGTGGGTCGCAGTATTTT.

The V gene is TRBV2, the J gene TRBJ2-1; TRBD2 might be the D (5 bases). The CDR3 has 13 amino acids. The V end was cut by 8 bases, the J end by 7 bases, with 15 bases between. CDR1 SNHLY and CDR2 FYNNEI come from the germline V gene. For the CDR3, the DNA is TGTGCCAGCGGAGCGGAAGTGGAGAATGAGCAGTTCTTC. Its protein is CASGAEVENEQFF.

The chain combines TRBV6-1 with TRBJ2-5; 7 nucleotides line up with TRBD1. The J call may be in error: the DNA end matches TRBJ2-7 better. The length of the CDR3 is 15 residues. Germline V lookup: CDR1 MNHNS, CDR2 SASEGT. The CDR3 region has the DNA TGTGCCAGCATGGGAATGGAGACAGGGTCATACGAGCAGTACTTC. Protein sequence: CASMGMETGSYEQYF.

The chain uses TRBV10-3 and TRBJ2-7, with no clear D. Germline CDR1 ENHRY, CDR2 SYGVKD. The CDR3 is 15 residues long. V was cut by 0 bases and J by 4 bases, with 13 bases left in between. The CDR3 here is CAISESLARRYEQYF. In DNA form, the CDR3 reads TGTGCCATCAGTGAGTCGTTAGCTAGGCGATACGAGCAGTACTTC.

This clone has a handful of counts. The chain recombines TRBV11-3 with TRBJ2-1; 8 bases are shared with TRBD2. This CDR3 is built from 15 residues. The germline V gene has CDR1 SGHNT and CDR2 YENEEA. J was trimmed by 5 bases and V by 5 bases; bases with no gene match: 8. The CDR3 loop is CASSQRLARNNEQFF. The CDR3 DNA reads as TGTGCCAGCAGCCAACGACTAGCGAGAAACAATGAGCAGTTCTTC.

The rearrangement links TRBV5-4 to TRBJ1-4; the D gene is possibly TRBD1 (5 bases). V was pared by 3 bases and J by 4 bases, with 13 bases between. This CDR3 contains 15 residues. CDR1 and CDR2 (germline): SGHNT, YYREEE (reference sequence). In nucleotides, the CDR3 is TGTGCCAGCAGCTCCCGACAGAACCTTAATGAAAAACTGTTTTTT. Translation gives CASSSRQNLNEKLFF.

This chain connects TRBV16 to TRBJ2-5; no clear D gene. Germline loops: CDR1 KGHSY, CDR2 FQNENV. This CDR3 has 15 amino acids. V was shortened by 2 bases and J by 3 bases, with 13 bases between the two germline ends. CDR3 region: CASSQDTRPEETQYF. The CDR3, as DNA: TGTGCCAGCAGCCAAGACACACGGCCCGAAGAGACCCAGTACTTC. Together with reference TRBV16 and TRBJ2-5, the CDR3 gives the full variable domain: GEEVAQTPKHLVRGEGQKAKLYCAPIKGHSYVFWYQQVLKNEFKFLISFQNENVFDETGMPKERFSAKCLPNSPCSLEIQATKLEDSAVYFCASSQDTRPEETQYFGPGTRLLVL.

This clone was picked up a small number of times. V gene TRBV4-2 combines with J gene TRBJ2-4, with TRBD2 identical over 14 bases. After removal of 0 bases from V and 2 bases from J, the junction contained 9 bases not matched to a gene. The CDR3 contains 20 residues. CDR1 and CDR2 from the germline V gene are LGHNA and YNFKEQ. CDR3 protein: CASSQEGGLAGGGTKNIQYF. The CDR3 nucleotides are TGTGCCAGCAGCCAAGAGGGTGGACTAGCGGGGGGCGGGACCAAAAACATTCAGTACTTC.

The chain employs TRBV6-1 and TRBJ2-5; perhaps TRBD1 as D (6 bases). The J call is in doubt because the DNA end fits TRBJ2-7 better. The CDR3 is 15 amino acids. Germline CDR1 is MNHNS and CDR2 is SASEGT. In DNA, the CDR3 is TGTGCCAGCAGTTTCGACAGGTCGAGCTCCTACGAGCAGTACTTC. Translated: CASSFDRSSSYEQYF.